Below are 26 T cell receptor beta chains sequenced from a single sample in a study of Ad26.COV2.S vaccination and SARS-CoV-2 variants. As to treatment: roughly 18 received Ad26.COV2.S at low or high dose, single or two shots; several received placebo; per-sample allocation not given. At day 63 after the first vaccine or placebo injection, samples were drawn. Here immunoSEQ multiplex PCR was the method, and the copy in TCRdb shows in-frame clones only, minus some. The profile shows fewer than 500,000 clones, 90% of them singletons. The starting material was peripheral blood, obtained in a trial of Ad26.COV2.S vaccine versus placebo. The receptors here all came from a person aged 18-60 years who received the Ad26.COV2.S COVID-19 vaccine or a placebo.

The chain couples TRBV9 to TRBJ2-4, with a possible D match to TRBD2 (5 bases). The germline gives CDR1 SGDLS, CDR2 YYNGEE. V was clipped by 0 bases and J by 7 bases, with 11 bases between them. The CDR3 loop spans 14 amino acids. The chain's CDR3 is CASSVAGELNIQYF. DNA for the CDR3: TGTGCCAGCAGCGTAGCCGGGGAGCTTAACATTCAGTACTTC.

The chain uses TRBV25-1 and TRBJ2-7; no reliable D call. CDR1 MGHDK and CDR2 SYGVNS come from the germline V gene. The CDR3 extends over 12 amino acids. V lost 8 bases and J 0 bases, leaving 8 bases between the germline ends. CDR3 protein: CASGRHSYEQYF. The CDR3 DNA sequence: TGTGCCAGCGGCCGACACTCCTACGAGCAGTACTTC.

Only one count was recorded for this clone. This chain joins TRBV7-9 and TRBJ2-3, with TRBD1 matching 10 bases. The CDR3 sequence is 17 residues long. With 5 bases clipped from V and 4 bases from J, the junction kept 12 bases outside the gene matches. Germline V gene sequence: CDR1 SEHNR, CDR2 FQNEAQ (reference sequence). CDR3 nucleotides: TGTGCCAGCAGCGAAAAGTCCGGGACAGGGGCCGCAGATACGCAGTATTTT. It translates to CASSEKSGTGAADTQYF.

The genes are TRBV7-3 and TRBJ2-2; D not resolved. This CDR3 contains 16 residues. Trimming took off 1 base at V and 4 bases at J, with 13 bases between the two ends. The V gene's germline CDR1 is SGHTA and CDR2 FQGTGA. In nucleotides, the CDR3 is TGTGCCAGCAGCTTAAAAGGCTCGGTTGGCACCGGGGAGCTGTTTTTT. This translates into CASSLKGSVGTGELFF.

The CDR3 loop is CSAEAYGYTF. In DNA, the CDR3 is TGCAGTGCTGAGGCCTATGGCTACACCTTC. The rearrangement links TRBV20-1 to TRBJ1-2, with unresolved D. V lost 5 bases and J 4 bases, leaving 5 bases between the germline ends. CDR1 and CDR2 from the germline V gene are DFQATT and SNEGSKA (reference sequence). The CDR3 is 10 residues long.

CDR3 bases: TGCGCCAGCAGCCCTATACCCGAGGCCTCGAACACCGGGGAGCTGTTTTTT. Amino acids: CASSPIPEASNTGELFF. The V gene is TRBV4-1, the J gene TRBJ2-2; D is unclear. Trimming removed 4 bases at V and 0 bases at J, with 15 bases between. Germline V gives CDR1 MGHRA, CDR2 YSYEKL. The CDR3 sequence is 17 residues long.

The J gene is TRBJ2-1, the V gene TRBV3-1 (or the pseudogene TRBV3-2); 7 nucleotides align to TRBD1. This CDR3 comprises 13 residues. The junction had 5 bases not matched to a gene; V was cut back by 4 bases and J by 8 bases. Germline V gene data show CDR1 as LGHDT and CDR2 as YNNKEL (reference sequence). CDR3 in amino acids: CASSRQGWDEQFF. CDR3 DNA sequence: TGTGCCAGCAGCCGACAGGGATGGGATGAGCAGTTCTTC.

V is TRBV28 and J is TRBJ1-6, with TRBD1 identical over 7 bases. V gave up 4 bases and J gave up 5 bases; unmatched junction bases: 11. There are 17 residues in the CDR3. Germline lookup yields CDR1 MDHEN and CDR2 SYDVKM. The CDR3 here is CASSSNSQGLDNSPLHF. The CDR3 region has the DNA TGTGCCAGCAGTTCCAACTCACAGGGGTTGGATAATTCACCCCTCCACTTT.

This clone was counted between two and nine times. The CDR3 nucleotides are TGTGCCAGCAGTTACGCCCCGAGATCACAGCCCCAGCATTTT. Translation: CASSYAPRSQPQHF. J is TRBJ1-5 and V is TRBV6-2 or TRBV6-3; D gene uncertain. Germline lookup yields CDR1 MNHEY and CDR2 SVGEGT. Trimming stripped 2 bases from V and 7 bases from J, with 12 bases between. This CDR3 is 14 amino acids long.

The chain joins TRBV28 to TRBJ2-7; a weak D match, TRBD2 (5 bases). V was trimmed by 7 bases and J by 3 bases, leaving 22 bases between them. This CDR3 spans 16 amino acids. Germline CDR1 and CDR2: MDHEN and SYDVKM. The CDR3: CASTPGGPRVLYEQYF. The CDR3 DNA is TGTGCCAGCACCCCCGGCGGGCCCCGGGTTCTCTACGAGCAGTACTTC.

For this clone: Within the sample, other DNA sequences also encode this same CDR3. V is TRBV27 and J is TRBJ2-3; no reliable D call. Germline CDR1 reads MNHEY; CDR2 reads SMNVEV (reference sequence). With 5 bases removed from V and 1 base from J, the gap between germline ends came to 4 bases. The CDR3 extends over 12 amino acids. CDR3: CASSPRTDTQYF. In DNA form, the CDR3 reads TGTGCCAGCAGTCCGCGCACAGATACGCAGTATTTT.

The chain combines TRBV5-4 with TRBJ2-1; D is ambiguous. CDR1 and CDR2 (germline): SGHNT, YYREEE (reference sequence). Trimming shortened V by 4 bases and J by 2 bases, and 22 bases separated the two germline ends. The length of the CDR3 is 18 residues. The CDR3 nucleotides are TGTGCCAGCAGCCCGCGACCGGCGACTCTCCCTCCCTACAATGAGCAGTTCTTC. As protein: CASSPRPATLPPYNEQFF.

This sequence joins TRBV15 and TRBJ1-1, with TRBD1 matching over 9 bases. CDR1 and CDR2 from the germline V gene are LNHNV and YYDKDF (reference sequence). CDR3 size: 13 residues. The V and J ends lost 1 base and 6 bases, in that order; junction bases with no gene match: 0. The CDR3 loop is CATSRGDRAEAFF. CDR3 nucleotide sequence: TGTGCCACCAGCAGAGGGGACAGGGCTGAAGCTTTCTTT.

The genes are TRBV6-1 and TRBJ2-3, with 7 bases that match TRBD2. Losses at the gene ends were 3 bases for V and 0 bases for J; bases not matched to a gene: 3. The germline gives CDR1 MNHNS, CDR2 SASEGT. The CDR3 loop spans 15 amino acids. The CDR3 loop is CASSDRDYSTDTQYF. For the CDR3, the DNA is TGTGCCAGCAGTGACCGGGACTATAGCACAGATACGCAGTATTTT.

This clone appeared a single time. The chain uses TRBV5-1 and TRBJ2-7, with D perhaps TRBD1 (6 bases). In germline, CDR1 is SGHRS, CDR2 YFSETQ. The CDR3 contains 14 residues. The V end was cut by 7 bases, the J end by 0 bases, with 14 bases between. CDR3 DNA: TGCGCCAGCGCTGGGGGCAGGGGCTCCTACGAGCAGTACTTC. Protein: CASAGGRGSYEQYF.

The chain couples TRBV2 to TRBJ2-6; D uncertain. The CDR3 contains 15 residues. Deletions cut 10 bases from V and 2 bases from J, with 15 bases between. The germline V gene encodes CDR1 SNHLY and CDR2 FYNNEI. The CDR3 sequence is CATIIDPTGANVLTF. The CDR3 coding sequence is TGTGCCACAATCATCGACCCCACTGGGGCCAACGTCCTGACTTTC.

The chain recombines TRBV6-4 with TRBJ2-1; 8 bases map to TRBD2. The CDR3 covers 15 residues. After removal of 9 bases from V and 7 bases from J, the junction contained 14 bases not matched to a gene. Germline V lookup: CDR1 MRHNA, CDR2 SNTAGT. The CDR3 nucleotides read TGTGCCAGTTCCCTGGACCTAGCGGGTAAAAATGAGCAGTTCTTC. Translated, it gives CASSLDLAGKNEQFF.

The chain employs TRBV28 and TRBJ1-6; possibly TRBD1 for D (5 bases). Trimming cost V 6 bases and J 9 bases, with 18 bases left between them. Germline assignment: CDR1 MDHEN and CDR2 SYDVKM. The CDR3 extends over 15 amino acids. The CDR3 sequence is CASSPAGGWSSPLHF. DNA of the CDR3: TGTGCCAGCAGCCCCGCGGGGGGGTGGAGTTCACCCCTCCACTTT.

For the CDR3, the DNA is TGTGCCAGCAGCTTGGATGGGGGTAATTCACCCCTCCACTTT. Translating gives CASSLDGGNSPLHF. J is TRBJ1-6 and V is TRBV5-4, with D possibly being TRBD1 (5 bases). The CDR3 is 14 amino acids. CDR1 SGHNT and CDR2 YYREEE come from the germline V gene (reference sequence). The V end lost 0 bases, the J end lost 6 bases, and 7 bases lay between the germline ends. Supplemented by reference TRBV5-4 and TRBJ1-6, the full variable domain reads ETGVTQSPTHLIKTRGQQVTLRCSSQSGHNTVSWYQQALGQGPQFIFQYYREEENGRGNFPPRFSGLQFPNYSSELNVNALELDDSALYLCASSLDGGNSPLHFGNGTRLTVT.

J is TRBJ2-1 and V is TRBV30, with a tentative D call TRBD2 (7 bases). This CDR3 is built from 14 residues. Germline V gives CDR1 GTSNPN, CDR2 SVGIG (reference sequence). Trimming left V 0 bases short and J 4 bases short, with 10 bases between. The CDR3 coding sequence is TGTGCCTGGAGTGTAGGGGGGGCTTACAATGAGCAGTTCTTC. Translating it yields CAWSVGGAYNEQFF.

A word on this clone: Other DNA sequences in this sample translate to the same CDR3. The V call is TRBV18, the J call TRBJ2-5, with no clear D. The CDR3 is 13 amino acids. From germline, CDR1 is KGHSH and CDR2 LQKENI. V lost 6 bases and J 4 bases, leaving 12 bases between the germline ends. The CDR3 coding sequence is TGTGCCAGCTCCCCCGCCGGCGGAGAGACCCAGTACTTC. Translation gives CASSPAGGETQYF. Full variable domain (outside the CDR3, taken from reference TRBV18 and TRBJ2-5): NAGVMQNPRHLVRRRGQEARLRCSPMKGHSHVYWYRQLPEEGLKFMVYLQKENIIDESGMPKERFSAEFPKEGPSILRIQQVVRGDSAAYFCASSPAGGETQYFGPGTRLLVL.

This sequence joins TRBV3-1 (or the pseudogene TRBV3-2) and TRBJ1-3, with a weak D call TRBD1 (5 bases). V was pared by 1 base and J by 0 bases, with 16 bases between. Germline V gene data show CDR1 as LGHDT and CDR2 as YNNKEL (reference sequence). The CDR3 spans 18 residues. CDR3 in amino acids: CASSQVAWGSSSGNTIYF. DNA for the CDR3: TGTGCCAGCAGCCAAGTGGCTTGGGGCTCAAGCTCTGGAAACACCATATATTTT.

The V and J genes are TRBV18 and TRBJ2-1, with D possibly TRBD2 on 6 matching bases. Germline V gene lookup returns CDR1 KGHSH and CDR2 LQKENI. The CDR3 loop spans 16 amino acids. The V end lost 3 bases, the J end lost 6 bases, and 18 bases lay between the germline ends. The CDR3 sequence: CASSPSSGSGGNEQFF. CDR3 bases: TGTGCCAGCTCACCCTCGAGCGGCTCCGGGGGCAATGAGCAGTTCTTC.

The chain uses TRBV30 and TRBJ1-1; D may be TRBD1 (5 bases). This CDR3 contains 14 residues. Germline V CDR1 and CDR2: GTSNPN, SVGIG (reference sequence). The V end lost 0 bases, the J end lost 3 bases, and 11 bases lay between the germline ends. The CDR3 reads CAWSVGIGDTEAFF. The CDR3 DNA is TGTGCCTGGAGTGTAGGGATAGGGGACACTGAAGCTTTCTTT.

DNA for the CDR3: TGTGCCAGCAGCCAAACAAGGAGGGGGGGCGAGCAGTACTTC. Its translation is CASSQTRRGGEQYF. The chain carries TRBV27 and TRBJ2-7; D may be TRBD2 (7 bases). Trimming left V 6 bases short and J 6 bases short, with 18 bases between. Looked up from germline, CDR1 is MNHEY and CDR2 is SMNVEV (reference sequence). The length of the CDR3 is 14 residues.

The rearrangement links TRBV28 to TRBJ2-3, with 8 bases fitting TRBD2. The germline V gene has CDR1 MDHEN and CDR2 SYDVKM. J was trimmed by 4 bases and V by 2 bases; bases with no gene match: 5. The CDR3 is 15 residues long. The CDR3 spells CASSLPGLAADTQYF. The CDR3 DNA is TGTGCCAGCAGTTTACCCGGACTAGCCGCAGATACGCAGTATTTT.